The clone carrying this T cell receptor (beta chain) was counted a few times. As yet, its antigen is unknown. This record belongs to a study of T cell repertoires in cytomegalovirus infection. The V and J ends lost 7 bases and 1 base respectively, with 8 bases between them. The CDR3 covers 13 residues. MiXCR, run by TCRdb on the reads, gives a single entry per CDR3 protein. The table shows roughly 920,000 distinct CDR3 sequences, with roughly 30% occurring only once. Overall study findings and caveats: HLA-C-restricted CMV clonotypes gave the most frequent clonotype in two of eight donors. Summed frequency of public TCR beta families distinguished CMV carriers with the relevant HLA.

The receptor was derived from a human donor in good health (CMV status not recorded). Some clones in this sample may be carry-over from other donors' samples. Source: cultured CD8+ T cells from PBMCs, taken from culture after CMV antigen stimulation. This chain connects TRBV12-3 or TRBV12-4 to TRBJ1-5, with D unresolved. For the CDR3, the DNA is TGTGCCAGCACAGAAGTAAGCAATCAGCCCCAGCATTTT. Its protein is CASTEVSNQPQHF.